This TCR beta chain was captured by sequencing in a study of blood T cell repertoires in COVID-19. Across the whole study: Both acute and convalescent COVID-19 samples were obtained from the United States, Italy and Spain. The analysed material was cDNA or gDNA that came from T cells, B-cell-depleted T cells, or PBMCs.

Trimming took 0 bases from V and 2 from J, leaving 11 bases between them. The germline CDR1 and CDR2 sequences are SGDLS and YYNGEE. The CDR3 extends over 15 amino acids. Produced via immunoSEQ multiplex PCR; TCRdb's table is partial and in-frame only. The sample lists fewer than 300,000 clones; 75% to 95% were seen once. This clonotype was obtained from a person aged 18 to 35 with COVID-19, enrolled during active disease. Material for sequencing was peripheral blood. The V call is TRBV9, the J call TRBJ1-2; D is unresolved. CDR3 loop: CASSVGVQANYGYTF. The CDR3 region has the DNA TGTGCCAGCAGCGTAGGCGTCCAGGCAAACTATGGCTACACCTTC. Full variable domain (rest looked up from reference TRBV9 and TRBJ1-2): DSGVTQTPKHLITATGQRVTLRCSPRSGDLSVYWYQQSLDQGLQFLIQYYNGEERAKGNILERFSAQQFPDLHSELNLSSLELGDSALYFCASSVGVQANYGYTFGSGTRLTVV.